Below are 31 T cell receptor beta chains sequenced from a single sample in a study of cytotoxic CD8 clonotypes in ibrutinib-treated CLL. The table came from immunoSEQ multiplex PCR; TCRdb's copy has only in-frame clones and leaves some out. In the table there are about 21,000 clones, 70% to 85% of which are singletons. The sample consisted of PBMCs, taken before ibrutinib treatment. These receptors all come from a human donor with chronic lymphocytic leukemia.

This rearrangement joins TRBV6-1 to TRBJ2-5; 11 bases match TRBD1. This CDR3 comprises 13 residues. Trimming took 6 bases from V and 5 from J; bases not matched to a gene: 2. Germline assignment: CDR1 MNHNS and CDR2 SASEGT. The CDR3 coding sequence is TGTGCCAGCAGCCGGGACAGGGGGGAGACCCAGTACTTC. Its translation is CASSRDRGETQYF.

This chain connects TRBV25-1 to TRBJ2-3; 7 bases fit TRBD1. V shed 7 bases, J shed 0 bases, and the junction held 7 bases outside the gene matches. Germline assignment: CDR1 MGHDK and CDR2 SYGVNS. The CDR3 sequence is 15 residues long. CDR3 nucleotide sequence: TGTGCCAGCACAGGACAGGTCAGGAGCACAGATACGCAGTATTTT. It encodes CASTGQVRSTDTQYF. Combining the CDR3 with reference TRBV25-1 and TRBJ2-3 gives the whole variable domain EADIYQTPRYLVIGTGKKITLECSQTMGHDKMYWYQQDPGMELHLIHYSYGVNSTEKGDLSSESTVSRIRTEHFPLTLESARPSHTSQYLCASTGQVRSTDTQYFGPGTRLTVL.

The chain carries TRBV18 and TRBJ2-5; possibly TRBD1 or TRBD2 for D (5 bases each). V shed 1 base and J shed 1 base, with 7 bases lying between them. The CDR3 length is 14 residues. CDR1 and CDR2 (germline): KGHSH, LQKENI. The CDR3 loop is CASSPRGSQETQYF. As DNA, the CDR3 is TGTGCCAGCTCACCACGGGGGAGCCAAGAGACCCAGTACTTC.

This clone was seen more than once but under ten times. The rearrangement links TRBV21-1 to TRBJ2-2. TRBV21-1 is tagged as a pseudogene. The CDR3 consists of 16 residues. The chain's CDR3 is CASSKDSLLGPGELFF. In nucleotides, the CDR3 is TGTGCCAGCAGCAAAGACTCGTTACTCGGCCCCGGGGAGCTGTTTTTT.

This clone showed up just a few times. This chain connects TRBV9 to TRBJ1-5, with D unresolved. The CDR3 loop spans 15 amino acids. The V gene lost 0 bases and the J gene lost 1 base, with 8 bases spanning the gap. Germline loops: CDR1 SGDLS, CDR2 YYNGEE. DNA for the CDR3: TGTGCCAGCAGCGTAGACGGGGTGAGCAATCAGCCCCAGCATTTT. Its protein is CASSVDGVSNQPQHF.

The gene calls are TRBV29-1 and TRBJ1-1, with 10 bases fitting TRBD1. CDR1 is SQVTM, CDR2 ANQGSEA, per germline. Trimming took 5 bases from V and 4 from J; bases not matched to a gene: 10. The CDR3 runs to 15 residues. Here the CDR3 reads CSVRIRGDRGTEAFF. As DNA, the CDR3 is TGCAGCGTTCGGATTCGGGGGGACAGGGGCACTGAAGCTTTCTTT.

This clone was counted a few times. The J gene is TRBJ2-4, the V gene TRBV27; TRBD2 aligns across 7 bases. The germline V gene has CDR1 MNHEY and CDR2 SMNVEV (reference sequence). The CDR3 loop spans 13 amino acids. The ends lost 6 bases at V and 8 bases at J; junction bases unmatched: 7. The CDR3 loop reads CASSNGGGYIQYF. In DNA, the CDR3 is TGTGCCAGCAGCAACGGGGGAGGGTACATTCAGTACTTC.

V usage is TRBV7-3 and J usage is TRBJ2-1; 11 bases line up with TRBD2. Germline CDR1 and CDR2: SGHTA and FQGTGA. CDR3 length equals 17 residues. V shed 5 bases, J shed 7 bases, and the junction held 13 bases outside the gene matches. CDR3 amino acids: CASSATKLAGVRNEQFF. The CDR3 DNA reads as TGTGCCAGCAGCGCAACCAAACTAGCGGGAGTTAGGAATGAGCAGTTCTTC.

The table lists this clone with a few counts. The rearrangement joins TRBV2 to TRBJ1-2; no clear D. This CDR3 is 15 amino acids long. Germline CDR1 SNHLY, CDR2 FYNNEI. Trimming shortened V by 8 bases and J by 1 base, and 17 bases separated the two germline ends. The DNA for the CDR3 is TGTGCCAGCCACCTTTCCGGGCTGATTAACTATGGCTACACCTTC. This encodes CASHLSGLINYGYTF.

J is TRBJ2-2 and V is TRBV9, with 8 bases that match TRBD2. Per germline, CDR1 SGDLS and CDR2 YYNGEE. This CDR3 has 16 residues. V was pared by 6 bases and J by 4 bases, with 11 bases of the junction left unmatched. In nucleotides, the CDR3 is TGTGCCAGCAAGAAGAATGCGGGGGGAAGCACCGGGGAGCTGTTTTTT. Protein product: CASKKNAGGSTGELFF.

Note on this clone: The junction differs from germline at one of its ends, possibly a read error. The chain is built from TRBV6-1 and TRBJ2-2; TRBD2 is a possible D gene (6 bases). The CDR3 extends over 16 amino acids. Germline assignment: CDR1 MNHNS and CDR2 SASEGT. CDR3 region: CASSEAWDSRGGELFF. For the CDR3, the DNA is TGTGCCAGCAGCGAAGCCTGGGACTCCCGCGGCGGGGAGCTGTTTTTT.

The chain recombines TRBV7-9 with TRBJ2-7; D is uncertain. V was cut by 1 base and J by 2 bases, with 12 bases left in between. Germline V lookup: CDR1 SEHNR, CDR2 FQNEAQ (reference sequence). This CDR3 region has 15 residues. The CDR3 sequence: CASSLDKRPTYEQYF. In DNA, the CDR3 is TGTGCCAGCAGCTTAGATAAGAGACCGACCTACGAGCAGTACTTC.

The rearrangement links TRBV5-5 to TRBJ2-5; 7 bases are a match to TRBD1. The CDR3 is made up of 14 amino acids. Germline-derived CDR1 and CDR2 are SGHKS and YYEKEE (reference sequence). Losses at the gene ends were 3 bases for V and 2 bases for J; bases not matched to a gene: 4. The DNA of the CDR3 is TGTGCCAGCAGCTACGGACAGGTTCAAGAGACCCAGTACTTC. Protein: CASSYGQVQETQYF.

V usage is TRBV4-1 and J usage is TRBJ2-1; 14 bases align to TRBD2. The V gene's germline CDR1 is MGHRA and CDR2 YSYEKL. V lost 3 bases to trimming and J lost 0 bases; unmatched junction nucleotides: 7. The CDR3 sequence is 19 residues long. The CDR3 region has the DNA TGCGCCAGCAGCCAGCGGGGACTAGCGGGAGTGTTCTCCTACAATGAGCAGTTCTTC. Its protein product is CASSQRGLAGVFSYNEQFF.

J is TRBJ2-7 and V is TRBV11-3; D not certain. Germline CDR1 SGHNT, CDR2 YENEEA. The CDR3 has 13 residues. Trimming took 2 bases from V and 2 from J, leaving 7 bases between them. CDR3 amino acids: CASSLHFTYEQYF. CDR3 nucleotides: TGTGCCAGCAGCTTACATTTCACCTACGAGCAGTACTTC. Based on the CDR3 plus reference TRBV11-3 and TRBJ2-7, the full variable domain is EAGVVQSPRYKIIEKKQPVAFWCNPISGHNTLYWYLQNLGQGPELLIRYENEEAVDDSQLPKDRFSAERLKGVDSTLKIQPAELGDSAVYLCASSLHFTYEQYFGPGTRLTVT.

J is TRBJ1-5 and V is TRBV7-2; no firm D call. The CDR3 length is 13 residues. V gave up 1 base and J gave up 4 bases, with 5 bases separating them. Germline V gene sequence: CDR1 SGHTA, CDR2 FQGNSA. The CDR3 sequence: CASSLVQNQPQHF. CDR3 bases: TGTGCCAGCAGCTTAGTCCAAAATCAGCCCCAGCATTTT.

This chain links TRBV6-6 with TRBJ2-3; D unresolved. There are 12 residues in the CDR3. Trimming left V 5 bases short and J 3 bases short, with 6 bases between. Germline V gene sequence: CDR1 MNHNY, CDR2 SVGAGI (reference sequence). CDR3 amino acids: CASSDVTDTQYF. CDR3 DNA: TGTGCCAGCAGTGACGTAACAGATACGCAGTATTTT.

The genes are TRBV30 and TRBJ2-6; the D is unclear. From germline, CDR1 is GTSNPN and CDR2 SVGIG (reference sequence). V was trimmed by 4 bases and J by 1 base, leaving 5 bases between them. There are 13 residues in the CDR3. DNA for the CDR3: TGTGCCTGGATGACATCTGGGGCCAACGTCCTGACTTTC. Translation gives CAWMTSGANVLTF.

CDR3 sequence: CASHRQGRYSPLHF. The CDR3 region has the DNA TGTGCCAGCCATCGACAGGGGCGGTATTCACCCCTCCACTTT. The V and J genes are TRBV27 and TRBJ1-6; 8 positions agree with TRBD1. Germline V lookup: CDR1 MNHEY, CDR2 SMNVEV (reference sequence). The CDR3 has 14 amino acids. After removal of 8 bases from V and 8 bases from J, the junction contained 8 bases not matched to a gene.

The chain employs TRBV30 and TRBJ2-7; 7 bases align to TRBD2. This CDR3 region has 11 residues. Germline trimming cut 2 bases from V and 8 bases from J; bases unmatched to any gene: 3. Germline V lookup: CDR1 GTSNPN, CDR2 SVGIG (reference sequence). This CDR3 is CAWSPAGQQYF. CDR3 DNA sequence: TGTGCCTGGAGTCCAGCGGGGCAGCAGTACTTC.

The V call is TRBV27, the J call TRBJ1-2; D is possibly TRBD1 (6 bases). The CDR3 length is 14 residues. V lost 3 bases, J lost 4 bases, and 12 bases lay in between. The germline V gene encodes CDR1 MNHEY and CDR2 SMNVEV (reference sequence). This CDR3 is CASSFGQGIYGYTF. For the CDR3, the DNA is TGTGCCAGCAGTTTTGGGCAGGGGATCTATGGCTACACCTTC.

This chain uses TRBV25-1 with TRBJ2-5, with TRBD2 identical over 14 bases. CDR3 length: 16 amino acids. V was clipped by 6 bases and J by 5 bases; unmatched bases: 8. Per the germline V gene, CDR1 is MGHDK and CDR2 is SYGVNS. The CDR3 spells CASSTGRLAGGETQYF. The CDR3 DNA follows: TGTGCCAGCAGCACGGGTCGACTAGCGGGAGGGGAGACCCAGTACTTC. The whole variable domain, filled in from reference TRBV25-1 and TRBJ2-5, reads EADIYQTPRYLVIGTGKKITLECSQTMGHDKMYWYQQDPGMELHLIHYSYGVNSTEKGDLSSESTVSRIRTEHFPLTLESARPSHTSQYLCASSTGRLAGGETQYFGPGTRLLVL.

The gene calls are TRBV7-3 and TRBJ2-7; tentatively, D is TRBD2 (5 bases). The ends were cut back, 5 bases at V and 2 bases at J, with 13 bases in the middle. Germline values: CDR1 SGHTA, CDR2 FQGTGA. The CDR3 runs to 14 residues. This chain's CDR3 is CASSRGLSAYEQYF. CDR3 DNA: TGTGCCAGCAGCCGCGGGCTTTCAGCCTACGAGCAGTACTTC.

This chain uses TRBV20-1 with TRBJ2-1; D gene uncertain. Trimming took off 4 bases at V and 5 bases at J, with 6 bases between the two ends. CDR3 length equals 11 residues. The germline CDR1 and CDR2 sequences are DFQATT and SNEGSKA (reference sequence). The CDR3, as DNA: TGCAGTGCTATTAATAACAATGAGCAGTTCTTC. Encoded protein: CSAINNNEQFF.

The genes are TRBV7-9 and TRBJ2-3; no clear D gene. The CDR3 covers 12 residues. The ends were cut back, 5 bases at V and 5 bases at J, with 8 bases in the middle. CDR1 is SEHNR, CDR2 FQNEAQ, per germline (reference sequence). The CDR3: CASSQSVDTQYF. The CDR3 DNA follows: TGTGCCAGCAGCCAGTCTGTAGATACGCAGTATTTT. The variable domain in full, with the rest retrieved from reference TRBV7-9 and TRBJ2-3, is DTGVSQNPRHKITKRGQNVTFRCDPISEHNRLYWYRQTLGQGPEFLTYFQNEAQLEKSRLLSDRFSAERPKGSFSTLEIQRTEQGDSAMYLCASSQSVDTQYFGPGTRLTVL.

This rearrangement joins TRBV29-1 to TRBJ2-3; perhaps TRBD1 as D (6 bases). This CDR3 comprises 15 residues. The V gene lost 4 bases and the J gene lost 3 bases, with 17 bases spanning the gap. CDR1 and CDR2 from the germline V gene are SQVTM and ANQGSEA. CDR3 in DNA: TGCAGCGTTGTAGGGACAAGGTTCAATACAGATACGCAGTATTTT. It is translated as CSVVGTRFNTDTQYF.

The chain has TRBV7-9 and TRBJ2-3; TRBD1 matches at 10 bases. Germline assignment: CDR1 SEHNR and CDR2 FQNEAQ (reference sequence). J gave up 0 bases and V 1 base, and 1 base lay outside the gene matches. The CDR3 loop spans 16 amino acids. CDR3 residues: CASSLGDRGSTDTQYF. The DNA for the CDR3 is TGTGCCAGCAGCTTAGGGGACAGGGGTAGCACAGATACGCAGTATTTT. Variable domain in full (rest from reference TRBV7-9 and TRBJ2-3): DTGVSQNPRHKITKRGQNVTFRCDPISEHNRLYWYRQTLGQGPEFLTYFQNEAQLEKSRLLSDRFSAERPKGSFSTLEIQRTEQGDSAMYLCASSLGDRGSTDTQYFGPGTRLTVL.

This clone was seen a handful of times. The chain employs TRBV7-8 and TRBJ1-2; 7 bases match TRBD1. Germline V lookup: CDR1 SGHVS, CDR2 FQNEAQ. The CDR3 is 14 residues long. V lost 3 bases and J lost 5; bases outside the gene matches: 6. The DNA of the CDR3 is TGTGCCAGCAGCTTCCCGGGACAGCAGTATGGCTACACCTTC. It yields the protein CASSFPGQQYGYTF.

The rearrangement uses TRBV6-6 and TRBJ2-3; maybe TRBD2 (6 bases). This CDR3 has 13 residues. The germline V and J ends were trimmed by 8 bases and 9 bases, with 18 bases remaining between them. CDR1 and CDR2 (germline): MNHNY, SVGAGI (reference sequence). CDR3 region: CASQGLSLDTQYF. The CDR3 DNA is TGTGCCAGCCAGGGACTCTCCTTAGACACGCAGTATTTT.

The chain is built from TRBV6-1 and TRBJ2-7; TRBD1 or TRBD2 may be the D gene (6 bases each). With 1 base removed from V and 3 bases from J, the gap between germline ends came to 13 bases. This CDR3 region has 15 residues. In germline, CDR1 is MNHNS, CDR2 SASEGT. In nucleotides, the CDR3 is TGTGCCAGCAGTGAAGACCGGGGGCAGGGCTACGAGCAGTACTTC. Its protein product is CASSEDRGQGYEQYF.

The V gene is TRBV5-5, the J gene TRBJ2-5, with 9 bases that match TRBD1. The germline gives CDR1 SGHKS, CDR2 YYEKEE (reference sequence). The CDR3 covers 15 residues. Germline trimming cut 1 base from V and 5 bases from J; bases unmatched to any gene: 6. The CDR3 nucleotides read TGTGCCAGCAGCTTGCGAACAGGGGGCGGGGAGACCCAGTACTTC. This translates into CASSLRTGGGETQYF.